This T cell receptor beta chain derives from a study of T-cell memory formation after mild COVID-19. Overall study: The two donors had largely donor-specific TCR clusters.

Study-wide results and caveats: For contracting clones, CD4+ ones sat mainly in CM and EM, CD8+ in EMRA. The appearance of some responding clones in pre-infection memory suggested that cross-reactive memory joined.

The TCR alpha and TCR beta cDNA libraries, bearing sample barcodes and UMIs, were generated by 5'RACE using constant-segment primers. MiXCR was run by TCRdb on the 5' RACE reads, yielding one entry per CDR3 protein. The sample carries about 210,000 distinct CDR3 sequences, 10% to 13% recorded once. V lost 6 bases and J lost 5; bases outside the gene matches: 10. This CDR3 is 16 amino acids long. The germline gives CDR1 LGHDT, CDR2 YNNKEL (reference sequence). On this clonotype: Its antigen remains unidentified.

This rearrangement joins TRBV3-1 to TRBJ2-1; 10 bases fit TRBD1. Sequences were obtained from PBMCs or a T cell subset sorted from them (not recorded which). The clonotype was recovered from a man between 18 and 35 years old who had mild COVID-19 (a few samples of this study predate the infection). Cell type and time point are not known. For the CDR3, the DNA is TGTGCCAGCAGTCGCCGGCGGGACAGGGGAGACAATGAGCAGTTCTTC. Translating gives CASSRRRDRGDNEQFF.